The rows below give T cell receptor beta chains drawn from one sample of a study of blood T cell repertoires in COVID-19. TCRdb's table, derived via immunoSEQ multiplex PCR, lists solely in-frame clones and lacks some. The sample consists of more than 85,000 clones, over 80% of them appearing once. Sequenced input: peripheral blood. Source of these receptors: a woman in her fifties or sixties with acute or convalescent COVID-19. CDR3s include the opening cysteine and the closing phenylalanine or tryptophan. The D gene is left open where the match is weak. Size tells how often a clone was seen (once, few, many) or the class of an expanded clone, and some rows leave it out.

TRBJ2-3,TRBD1,NA,TRBV4-1,CASSPGQGARGTDTQYF,TGCGCCAGCAGCCCGGGACAGGGGGCGAGGGGCACAGATACGCAGTATTTT
TRBJ2-3,NA,NA,TRBV12-3/TRBV12-4,CASSRTVTDTQYF,TGTGCCAGCAGTAGGACAGTTACAGATACGCAGTATTTT
TRBJ2-6,NA,NA,TRBV6-2/TRBV6-3,CASSRGGSTSGANVLTF,TGTGCCAGCAGCCGAGGGGGATCGACCTCTGGGGCCAACGTCCTGACTTTC
TRBJ2-2,NA,NA,TRBV5-5,CASSPGLRAALNTGELFF,TGTGCCAGCAGCCCTGGGCTGCGAGCGGCCCTTAACACCGGGGAGCTGTTTTTT
TRBJ2-1,NA,NA,TRBV19,CASSPNPMAGEQFF,TGTGCCAGTAGTCCGAACCCCATGGCTGGTGAGCAGTTCTTC
TRBJ2-2,TRBD1,once,TRBV19,CASSIARDSPTGELFF,TGTGCCAGTAGTATAGCCCGGGACAGTCCGACCGGGGAGCTGTTTTTT
TRBJ2-7,NA,once,TRBV21-1,CASSYLTGTNYEQYF,TGTGCCAGCAGCTACTTGACCGGGACTAACTACGAGCAGTACTTC
TRBJ2-7,TRBD1,NA,TRBV19,CASSIFGQGTSEQYF,TGTGCCAGTAGTATATTTGGACAGGGGACGAGCGAGCAGTACTTC
TRBJ2-1,TRBD2,NA,TRBV7-2,CASSLGLAGADEQFF,TGTGCCAGCAGCTTGGGACTAGCGGGAGCCGATGAGCAGTTCTTC
TRBJ2-5,TRBD2,NA,TRBV6-6,CASRGAGGKKETQYF,TGTGCCAGCAGGGGGGCGGGAGGGAAAAAAGAGACCCAGTACTTC
TRBJ2-7,NA,NA,TRBV6-5,CASGVHGAYEQYF,TGTGCCAGTGGTGTTCACGGAGCCTACGAGCAGTACTTC
TRBJ1-5,NA,NA,TRBV11-2,CASSLDPGSQPQHF,TGTGCCAGCAGCTTAGATCCAGGGTCTCAGCCCCAGCATTTT
TRBJ2-7,NA,few,TRBV2,CASNERGISYEQYF,TGTGCCAGCAACGAGAGGGGGATTTCCTACGAGCAGTACTTC
TRBJ2-7,NA,NA,TRBV7-9,CASSLVSTILAEQYF,TGTGCCAGCAGCTTAGTAAGCACTATTCTGGCCGAGCAGTACTTC
TRBJ1-1,TRBD1,NA,TRBV3-1/TRBV3-2,CASSQGSGTGGALAFF,TGTGCCAGCAGCCAGGGATCCGGGACAGGGGGCGCGCTAGCTTTCTTT
TRBJ1-1,NA,NA,TRBV30,CAWADRRDSEAFF,TGTGCCTGGGCCGACAGGAGAGATTCTGAAGCTTTCTTT
TRBJ1-1,NA,NA,TRBV28,CASKSGQPNTEAFF,TGTGCCAGCAAGAGTGGACAACCGAACACTGAAGCTTTCTTT
TRBJ1-1,NA,NA,TRBV7-3,CASSPETGEAFF,TGTGCCAGCAGCCCAGAGACAGGTGAAGCTTTCTTT
TRBJ2-1,TRBD2,NA,TRBV28,CASRTGTSGNEQFF,TGTGCCAGCAGAACCGGGACTAGTGGCAATGAGCAGTTCTTC
TRBJ1-5,TRBD1,NA,TRBV7-2,CASSSRGANQPQHF,TGTGCCAGCAGCTCCAGGGGGGCCAATCAGCCCCAGCATTTT
TRBJ2-1,TRBD2,once,TRBV6-5,CASSPQGREGEQFF,TGTGCCAGCAGTCCCCAGGGCAGGGAGGGTGAGCAGTTCTTC
TRBJ1-3,NA,NA,TRBV6-5,CATQQGPGNTIYF,TGTGCCACCCAACAGGGACCTGGAAACACCATATATTTT
TRBJ1-6,TRBD1,NA,TRBV5-1,CASSSQVRGRNDLHF,TGCGCCAGCAGCTCGCAGGTCAGGGGGCGTAATGACCTCCACTTT
TRBJ1-1,NA,NA,TRBV28,CASSPTNRYTEAFF,TGTGCCAGCAGCCCGACCAACAGATACACTGAAGCTTTCTTT
TRBJ1-1,NA,once,TRBV18,CASSPLPSSEAFF,TGTGCCAGCTCACCACTACCGAGTTCTGAAGCTTTCTTT
TRBJ2-3,TRBD2,NA,TRBV2,CASRWDRTSGRTDTQYF,TGTGCCAGCAGATGGGACAGGACTAGCGGGAGGACAGATACGCAGTATTTT
TRBJ2-7,NA,NA,TRBV20-1,CSARGLDEQYF,TGCAGTGCTAGGGGTCTAGACGAGCAGTACTTC
TRBJ1-1,NA,NA,TRBV11-2,CASSSQGQKAFF,TGTGCCAGCAGCTCCCAGGGGCAAAAGGCTTTCTTT
TRBJ1-6,NA,NA,TRBV28,CASRPGNSPLHF,TGTGCCAGCAGACCCGGGAATTCACCCCTCCACTTT
TRBJ2-1,TRBD1,NA,TRBV24-1,CAIERTGRNEQFF,TGTGCCATCGAAAGGACAGGGAGGAATGAGCAGTTCTTC
TRBJ1-3,TRBD1,NA,TRBV5-6,CASSLGQGLGTIYF,TGTGCCAGCAGCTTGGGACAGGGTTTAGGCACCATATATTTT
TRBJ1-2,NA,once,TRBV4-1,CASSQTQGTGGYTF,TGCGCCAGCAGCCAAACACAGGGAACGGGGGGCTACACCTTC
TRBJ1-1,NA,few,TRBV7-3,CASSLKTETEAFF,TGTGCCAGCAGCTTAAAGACGGAGACTGAAGCTTTCTTT
TRBJ2-3,TRBD2,NA,TRBV5-6,CASSFSLAGGPNSPDTQYF,TGTGCCAGCAGCTTTTCTCTAGCGGGGGGGCCGAATTCCCCAGATACGCAGTATTTT
TRBJ1-1,NA,NA,TRBV6-5,CASSYSGSVNTEAFF,TGTGCCAGCAGTTACTCAGGCAGCGTGAACACTGAAGCTTTCTTT
TRBJ2-7,TRBD1,NA,TRBV6-5,CASSTGVDYEQYF,TGTGCCAGCAGCACAGGGGTGGACTACGAGCAGTACTTC
TRBJ1-5,NA,once,TRBV18,CASSPQSQYSNQPQHF,TGTGCCAGCTCACCACAATCTCAGTATAGCAATCAGCCCCAGCATTTT